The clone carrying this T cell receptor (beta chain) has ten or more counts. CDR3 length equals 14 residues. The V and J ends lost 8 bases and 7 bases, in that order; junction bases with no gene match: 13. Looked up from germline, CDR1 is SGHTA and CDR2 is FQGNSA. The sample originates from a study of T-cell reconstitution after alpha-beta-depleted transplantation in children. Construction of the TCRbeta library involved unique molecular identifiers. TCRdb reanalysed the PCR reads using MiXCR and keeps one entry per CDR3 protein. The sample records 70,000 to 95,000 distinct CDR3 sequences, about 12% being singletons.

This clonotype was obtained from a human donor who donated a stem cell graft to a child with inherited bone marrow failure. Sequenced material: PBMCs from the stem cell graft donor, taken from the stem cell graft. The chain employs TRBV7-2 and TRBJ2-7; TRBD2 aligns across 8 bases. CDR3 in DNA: TGTGCCAGCGGCGGGGCGGGAGGCCGGCGGGAGCAGTACTTC. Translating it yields CASGGAGGRREQYF. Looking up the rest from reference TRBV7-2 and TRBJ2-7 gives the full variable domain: GAGVSQSPSNKVTEKGKDVELRCDPISGHTALYWYRQSLGQGLEFLIYFQGNSAPDKSGLPSDRFSAERTGGSVSTLTIQRTQQEDSAVYLCASGGAGGRREQYFGPGTRLTVT.